This TCR beta chain emerged from a study of blood T cell repertoires in COVID-19. Study summary: Some COVID-19 samples were acute and others convalescent; all came from the United States, Italy and Spain. PBMCs, B-cell-depleted T cells, or T cells were the source of the cDNA or gDNA that made up the material.

Trimming removed 3 bases from V and 7 bases from J; junction bases left unmatched: 18. The CDR3 consists of 20 residues. Germline CDR1 and CDR2: KGHDR and SFDVKD. Original processing methods: Reference gene primer amplification gave nucleated cell count estimates. Using immunoSEQ multiplex PCR, the repertoire was profiled, and TCRdb retains in-frame clones only, with some absent. Clone size and the V and J calls come from that table; the DNA yielded D and trimming. The table has 300,000 to 400,000 clones, 85% seen once. The J gene is TRBJ2-3, the V gene TRBV24-1, with 13 nucleotides matching TRBD2. The sample was peripheral blood. The receptor was derived from a human donor in a cohort sampled during active COVID-19. The CDR3: CATSDPLTSGGAGSVHTQYF. CDR3 DNA: TGTGCCACCAGTGATCCCCTAACTAGCGGGGGGGCCGGTTCCGTCCATACGCAGTATTTT.